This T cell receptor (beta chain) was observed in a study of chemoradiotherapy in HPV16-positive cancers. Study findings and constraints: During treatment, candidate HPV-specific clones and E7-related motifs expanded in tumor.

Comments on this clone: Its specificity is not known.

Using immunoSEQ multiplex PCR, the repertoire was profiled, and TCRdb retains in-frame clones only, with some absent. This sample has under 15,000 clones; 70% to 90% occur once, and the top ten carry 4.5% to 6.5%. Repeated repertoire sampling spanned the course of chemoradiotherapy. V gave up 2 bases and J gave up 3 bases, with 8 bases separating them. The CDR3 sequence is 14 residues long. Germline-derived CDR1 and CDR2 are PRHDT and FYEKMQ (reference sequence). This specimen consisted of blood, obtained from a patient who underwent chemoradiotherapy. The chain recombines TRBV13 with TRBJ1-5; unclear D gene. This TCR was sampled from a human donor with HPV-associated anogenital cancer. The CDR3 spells CASSLRVPNQPQHF. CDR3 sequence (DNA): TGTGCCAGCAGCTTACGGGTGCCCAATCAGCCCCAGCATTTT.